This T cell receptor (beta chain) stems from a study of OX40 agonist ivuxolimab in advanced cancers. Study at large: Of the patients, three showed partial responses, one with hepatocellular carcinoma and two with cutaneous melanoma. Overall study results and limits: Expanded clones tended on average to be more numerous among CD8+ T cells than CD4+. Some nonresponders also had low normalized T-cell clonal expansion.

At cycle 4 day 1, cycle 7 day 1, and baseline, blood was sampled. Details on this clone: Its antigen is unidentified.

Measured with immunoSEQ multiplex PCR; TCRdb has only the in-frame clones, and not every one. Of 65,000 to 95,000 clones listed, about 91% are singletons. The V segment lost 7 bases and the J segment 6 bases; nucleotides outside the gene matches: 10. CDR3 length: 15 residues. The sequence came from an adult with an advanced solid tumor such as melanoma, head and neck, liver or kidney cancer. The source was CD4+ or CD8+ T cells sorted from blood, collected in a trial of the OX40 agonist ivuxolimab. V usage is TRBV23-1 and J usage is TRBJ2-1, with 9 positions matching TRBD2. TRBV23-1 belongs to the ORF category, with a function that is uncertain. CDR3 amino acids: CASTSETSGCNEQFF. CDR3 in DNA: TGCGCCAGCACCTCGGAGACTAGCGGATGCAATGAGCAGTTCTTC.